One sample yielded the 21 T cell receptor beta chains listed below, sequenced in a study of shared clonotypes between healthy human individuals. TCRdb's table, derived via immunoSEQ multiplex PCR, lists solely in-frame clones and lacks some. The repertoire has millions of clones, about 95% of them found once; the top ten carry about 1.1%. The naive CD8 fraction comprised CD45RO-negative cells positively selected for CCR7 and excluded terminally differentiated effector memory CD45RA+ cells. Sequencing was done on a sample of naive CD8+ T cells sorted from blood. The origin of the receptors is a man between 18 and 35 years old in good health.

This chain connects TRBV6-5 to TRBJ2-7; D remains unclear. The CDR3 runs 12 residues. Trimming pared 5 bases from V and 5 bases from J, leaving 10 bases between. CDR1 and CDR2 from the germline V gene are MNHEY and SVGAGI. CDR3 DNA sequence: TGTGCCAGCAGTGACGGGCTTGACGAGCAGTACTTC. The encoded protein is CASSDGLDEQYF.

The rearrangement links TRBV27 to TRBJ2-7; 13 positions match TRBD2. Trimming took 10 bases from V and 5 from J; bases not matched to a gene: 8. Germline lookup yields CDR1 MNHEY and CDR2 SMNVEV (reference sequence). The CDR3 totals 14 residues. The CDR3 nucleotides are TGTGCCACCGGGGGACTAGCGGGACCAGACGAGCAGTACTTC. It codes for CATGGLAGPDEQYF.

Worth noting for this clone: In the same sample, other DNA sequences code for this CDR3. The chain employs TRBV7-9 and TRBJ2-7; D is unclear. The CDR3 totals 14 residues. Deletions cut 1 base from V and 2 bases from J, with 9 bases between. The germline gives CDR1 SEHNR, CDR2 FQNEAQ (reference sequence). The CDR3 loop is CASSLGGSTYEQYF. The CDR3, as DNA: TGTGCCAGCAGCTTAGGTGGCAGCACCTACGAGCAGTACTTC.

The chain has TRBV19 and TRBJ1-1; D gene uncertain. From germline, CDR1 is LNHDA and CDR2 SQIVND (reference sequence). Trimming removed 5 bases at V and 0 bases at J, with 7 bases between. The CDR3 totals 13 residues. The CDR3 DNA is TGTGCCAGTAGTCCGTTCATGAACACTGAAGCTTTCTTT. This translates into CASSPFMNTEAFF.

The chain couples TRBV7-9 to TRBJ1-5; D is unclear. V shed 0 bases and J shed 5 bases, with 11 bases lying between them. The CDR3 is made up of 15 amino acids. Germline loops: CDR1 SEHNR, CDR2 FQNEAQ (reference sequence). CDR3 DNA: TGTGCCAGCAGCTTAGCGAACCTGGGTGATCAGCCCCAGCATTTT. Amino acid sequence: CASSLANLGDQPQHF.

J is TRBJ2-1 and V is TRBV4-1; 8 nucleotides agree with TRBD2. The CDR3 is 12 amino acids. J was trimmed by 8 bases and V by 7 bases; bases with no gene match: 4. Germline lookup yields CDR1 MGHRA and CDR2 YSYEKL. CDR3 sequence: CASTAGVDEQFF. Here the CDR3 DNA reads TGCGCCAGCACAGCGGGAGTGGATGAGCAGTTCTTC.

The V and J genes are TRBV7-9 and TRBJ2-1; 7 bases are shared with TRBD2. Germline assignment: CDR1 SEHNR and CDR2 FQNEAQ (reference sequence). The CDR3 has 15 residues. V gave up 1 base and J gave up 7 bases; unmatched junction bases: 7. The CDR3 DNA sequence: TGTGCCAGCAGCTTAGGGGCTGGGACTAAAAATGAGCAGTTCTTC. Translating gives CASSLGAGTKNEQFF.

The genes are TRBV13 and TRBJ2-1; possibly TRBD1 for D (6 bases). The CDR3 covers 14 residues. The germline V gene encodes CDR1 PRHDT and CDR2 FYEKMQ (reference sequence). Trimming left V 5 bases short and J 5 bases short, with 13 bases between. The DNA for the CDR3 is TGTGCCAGCAGCAGCTGGGACACCGACAATGAGCAGTTCTTC. It translates to CASSSWDTDNEQFF.

The V and J genes are TRBV19 and TRBJ1-1; D is unclear. V shed 8 bases and J shed 5 bases, with 15 bases lying between them. The CDR3 sequence is 13 residues long. Looked up from germline, CDR1 is LNHDA and CDR2 is SQIVND (reference sequence). The CDR3 region has the DNA TGTGCCAGTGCGGACTGGGGTGGGACTGAAGCTTTCTTT. Protein sequence: CASADWGGTEAFF.

V is TRBV4-3 and J is TRBJ2-3; the match to TRBD2 covers 7 bases. Germline loops: CDR1 LGHNA, CDR2 YSLEER. J gave up 4 bases and V 1 base, and 8 bases lay outside the gene matches. The CDR3 length is 16 residues. The CDR3 loop is CASSQVGGRAADTQYF. The CDR3 DNA reads as TGCGCCAGCAGCCAAGTGGGGGGGAGGGCCGCAGATACGCAGTATTTT.

The chain employs TRBV4-3 and TRBJ2-7; a weak D match, TRBD1 (5 bases). V was shortened by 0 bases and J by 3 bases, with 15 bases between the two germline ends. This CDR3 contains 16 residues. CDR1 is LGHNA and CDR2 is YSLEER in the germline V gene. This CDR3 reads CASSQDLGHLGYEQYF. In DNA form, the CDR3 reads TGCGCCAGCAGCCAAGATCTTGGACACCTGGGCTACGAGCAGTACTTC.

The V call is TRBV7-8, the J call TRBJ2-5, with 7 bases aligning to TRBD2. CDR3 length: 16 amino acids. The germline V gene encodes CDR1 SGHVS and CDR2 FQNEAQ. Germline trimming cut 3 bases from V and 6 bases from J; bases unmatched to any gene: 13. The CDR3 bases are TGTGCCAGCAGCTTTGGGGAGGGCGTTTTAGGGAAGACCCAGTACTTC. Its protein product is CASSFGEGVLGKTQYF.

The CDR3, as DNA: TGTGCCAGCAGCGTAGGTTCGAAGGACAAATCCTCCTACAATGAGCAGTTCTTC. Its protein is CASSVGSKDKSSYNEQFF. This sequence joins TRBV9 and TRBJ2-1; a possible D gene is TRBD1 (5 bases). The V end lost 0 bases, the J end lost 0 bases, and 16 bases lay between the germline ends. Per germline, CDR1 SGDLS and CDR2 YYNGEE. This CDR3 has 18 residues. Full variable domain (missing parts from reference TRBV9 and TRBJ2-1): DSGVTQTPKHLITATGQRVTLRCSPRSGDLSVYWYQQSLDQGLQFLIQYYNGEERAKGNILERFSAQQFPDLHSELNLSSLELGDSALYFCASSVGSKDKSSYNEQFFGPGTRLTVL.

V usage is TRBV29-1 and J usage is TRBJ1-2; D ambiguous. V lost 1 base and J 2 bases, leaving 17 bases between the germline ends. This CDR3 region has 16 residues. CDR1 is SQVTM and CDR2 is ANQGSEA in the germline V gene. The CDR3 DNA is TGCAGCGTTGAAGCCGTTGGCGGCACCTCAAACTATGGCTACACCTTC. Its protein is CSVEAVGGTSNYGYTF. Complete variable domain (other parts from reference TRBV29-1 and TRBJ1-2): SAVISQKPSRDICQRGTSLTIQCQVDSQVTMMFWYRQQPGQSLTLIATANQGSEATYESGFVIDKFPISRPNLTFSTLTVSNMSPEDSSIYLCSVEAVGGTSNYGYTFGSGTRLTVV.

The rearrangement links TRBV7-9 to TRBJ2-3; D is perhaps TRBD2 (6 bases). The CDR3 has 15 amino acids. Trimming stripped 4 bases from V and 4 bases from J, with 15 bases between. The germline gives CDR1 SEHNR, CDR2 FQNEAQ (reference sequence). CDR3 coding DNA: TGTGCCAGCAGCTCCCTAGCAGAGCGGGCAGATACGCAGTATTTT. This sequence encodes CASSSLAERADTQYF.

V and J are TRBV28 and TRBJ1-2; D is ambiguous. The CDR3 is 12 residues long. The germline gives CDR1 MDHEN, CDR2 SYDVKM. The V and J ends lost 6 bases and 4 bases respectively, with 9 bases between them. The CDR3 bases are TGTGCCAGCAGCCTTATGACCTATGGCTACACCTTC. Residues: CASSLMTYGYTF.

This CDR3 is CASSQDEGASSYEQYF. For the CDR3, the DNA is TGTGCCAGCAGCCAAGATGAAGGGGCGAGCTCCTACGAGCAGTACTTC. The chain is built from TRBV14 and TRBJ2-7, with a tentative D call TRBD1 (5 bases). CDR3 length: 16 amino acids. The germline CDR1 and CDR2 sequences are SGHDN and FVKESK. V shed 0 bases and J shed 0 bases, with 12 bases lying between them. The entire variable domain, with the rest obtained from reference TRBV14 and TRBJ2-7, is as follows: EAGVTQFPSHSVIEKGQTVTLRCDPISGHDNLYWYRRVMGKEIKFLLHFVKESKQDESGMPNNRFLAERTGGTYSTLKVQPAELEDSGVYFCASSQDEGASSYEQYFGPGTRLTVT.

This chain joins TRBV5-5 and TRBJ2-3; 11 nucleotides agree with TRBD2. The germline V gene has CDR1 SGHKS and CDR2 YYEKEE (reference sequence). V gave up 2 bases and J gave up 5 bases; unmatched junction bases: 7. This CDR3 is built from 16 residues. In DNA form, the CDR3 reads TGTGCCAGCAGCTTCATTAGCGGGGGGGCAAGAGATACGCAGTATTTT. Residues: CASSFISGGARDTQYF. The complete variable domain, with remaining parts taken from reference TRBV5-5 and TRBJ2-3, reads DAGVTQSPTHLIKTRGQQVTLRCSPISGHKSVSWYQQVLGQGPQFIFQYYEKEERGRGNFPDRFSARQFPNYSSELNVNALLLGDSALYLCASSFISGGARDTQYFGPGTRLTVL.

This sequence joins TRBV27 and TRBJ2-7; 11 bases line up with TRBD2. Trimming removed 5 bases from V and 2 bases from J; junction bases left unmatched: 2. The CDR3 spans 14 residues. CDR1 and CDR2 (germline): MNHEY, SMNVEV (reference sequence). CDR3 bases: TGTGCCAGCAGTCCTAGCGGGGGGACCTACGAGCAGTACTTC. It encodes CASSPSGGTYEQYF.

The genes are TRBV6-5 and TRBJ1-2, with TRBD1 matching over 7 bases. V was pared by 5 bases and J by 12 bases, with 12 bases of the junction left unmatched. Germline values: CDR1 MNHEY, CDR2 SVGAGI. CDR3 length equals 13 residues. The CDR3 DNA is TGTGCCAGCAGTACGGGGCGGACAGGCTCCGACACCTTC. Its protein product is CASSTGRTGSDTF.

The J gene is TRBJ1-1, the V gene TRBV4-1, with a possible D match to TRBD1 (5 bases). Germline CDR1 reads MGHRA; CDR2 reads YSYEKL. Trimming removed 4 bases at V and 1 base at J, with 10 bases between. The CDR3 is 14 residues long. CDR3 DNA sequence: TGCGCCAGCAGCCTGCAGGGATCGAACACTGAAGCTTTCTTT. Its translation is CASSLQGSNTEAFF.